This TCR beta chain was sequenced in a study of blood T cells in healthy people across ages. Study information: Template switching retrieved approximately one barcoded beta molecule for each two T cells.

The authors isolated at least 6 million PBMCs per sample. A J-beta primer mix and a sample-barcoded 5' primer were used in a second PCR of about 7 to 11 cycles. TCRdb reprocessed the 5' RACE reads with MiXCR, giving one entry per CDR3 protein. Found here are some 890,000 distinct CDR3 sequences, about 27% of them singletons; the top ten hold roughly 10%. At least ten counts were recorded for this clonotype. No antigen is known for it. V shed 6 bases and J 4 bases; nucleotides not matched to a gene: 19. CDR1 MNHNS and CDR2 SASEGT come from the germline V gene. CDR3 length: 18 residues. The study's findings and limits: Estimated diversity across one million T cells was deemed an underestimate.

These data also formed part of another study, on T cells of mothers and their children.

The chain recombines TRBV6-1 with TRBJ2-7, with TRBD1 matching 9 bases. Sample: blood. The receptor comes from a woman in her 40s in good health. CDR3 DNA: TGTGCCAGCAGCCGTCTAGGGACAGGGAGTTTGGGGCGATACGAGCAGTACTTC. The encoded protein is CASSRLGTGSLGRYEQYF.